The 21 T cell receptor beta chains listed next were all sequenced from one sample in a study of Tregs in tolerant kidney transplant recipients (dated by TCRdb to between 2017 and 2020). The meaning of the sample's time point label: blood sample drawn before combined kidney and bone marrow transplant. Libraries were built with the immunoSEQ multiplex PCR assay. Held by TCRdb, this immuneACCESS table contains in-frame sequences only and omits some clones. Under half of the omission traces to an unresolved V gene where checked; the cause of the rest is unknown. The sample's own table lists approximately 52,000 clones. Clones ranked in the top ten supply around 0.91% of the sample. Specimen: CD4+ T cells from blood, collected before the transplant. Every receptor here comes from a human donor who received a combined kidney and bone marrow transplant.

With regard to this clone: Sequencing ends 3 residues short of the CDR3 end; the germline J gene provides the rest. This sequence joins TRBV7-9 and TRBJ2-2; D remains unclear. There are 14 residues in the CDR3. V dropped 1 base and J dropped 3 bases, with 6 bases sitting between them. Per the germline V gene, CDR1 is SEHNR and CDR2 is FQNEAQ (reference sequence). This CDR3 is CASSLGQDTGELFF. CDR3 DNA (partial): TGTGCCAGCAGCTTAGGGCAGGACACCGGGGAG. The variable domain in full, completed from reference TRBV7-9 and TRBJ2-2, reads DTGVSQNPRHKITKRGQNVTFRCDPISEHNRLYWYRQTLGQGPEFLTYFQNEAQLEKSRLLSDRFSAERPKGSFSTLEIQRTEQGDSAMYLCASSLGQDTGELFFGEGSRLTVL.

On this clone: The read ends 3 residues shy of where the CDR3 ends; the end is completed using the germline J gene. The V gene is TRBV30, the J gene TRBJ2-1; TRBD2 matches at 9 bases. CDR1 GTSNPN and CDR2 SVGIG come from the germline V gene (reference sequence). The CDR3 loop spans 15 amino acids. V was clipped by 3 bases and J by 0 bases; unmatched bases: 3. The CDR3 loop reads CAWRVAGDSYNEQFF. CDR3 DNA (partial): TGTGCCTGGAGAGTAGCGGGAGACTCCTACAATGAG. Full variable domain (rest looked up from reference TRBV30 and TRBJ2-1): SQTIHQWPATLVQPVGSPLSLECTVEGTSNPNLYWYRQAAGRGLQLLFYSVGIGQISSEVPQNLSASRPQDRQFILSSKKLLLSDSGFYLCAWRVAGDSYNEQFFGPGTRLTVL.

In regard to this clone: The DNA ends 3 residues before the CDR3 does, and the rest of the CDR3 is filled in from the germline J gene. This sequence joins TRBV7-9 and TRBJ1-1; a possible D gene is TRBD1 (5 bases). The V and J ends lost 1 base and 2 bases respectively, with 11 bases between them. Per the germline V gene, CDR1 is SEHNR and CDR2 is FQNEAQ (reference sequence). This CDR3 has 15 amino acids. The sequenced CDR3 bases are TGTGCCAGCAGCTTAGGTGCAGGGATTAACACTGAA. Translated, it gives CASSLGAGINTE. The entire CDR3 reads CASSLGAGINTEAFF.

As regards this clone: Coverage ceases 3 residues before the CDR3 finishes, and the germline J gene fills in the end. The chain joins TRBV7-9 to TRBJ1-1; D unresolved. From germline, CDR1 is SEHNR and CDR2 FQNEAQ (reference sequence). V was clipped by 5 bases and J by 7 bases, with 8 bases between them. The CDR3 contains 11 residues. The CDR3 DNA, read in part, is TGTGCCAGCAGCCTTCAACTTGAA. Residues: CASSLQLE. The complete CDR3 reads CASSLQLEAFF. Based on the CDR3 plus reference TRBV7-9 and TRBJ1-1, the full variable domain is DTGVSQNPRHKITKRGQNVTFRCDPISEHNRLYWYRQTLGQGPEFLTYFQNEAQLEKSRLLSDRFSAERPKGSFSTLEIQRTEQGDSAMYLCASSLQLEAFFGQGTRLTVV.

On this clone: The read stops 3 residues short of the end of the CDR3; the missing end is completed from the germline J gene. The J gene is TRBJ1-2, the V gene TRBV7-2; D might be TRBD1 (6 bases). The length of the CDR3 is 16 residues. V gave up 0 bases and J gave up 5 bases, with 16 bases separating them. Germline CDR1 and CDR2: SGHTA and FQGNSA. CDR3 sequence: CASSLAAGQINYGYTF. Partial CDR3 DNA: TGTGCCAGCAGCTTAGCGGCTGGACAGATAAATTATGGC.

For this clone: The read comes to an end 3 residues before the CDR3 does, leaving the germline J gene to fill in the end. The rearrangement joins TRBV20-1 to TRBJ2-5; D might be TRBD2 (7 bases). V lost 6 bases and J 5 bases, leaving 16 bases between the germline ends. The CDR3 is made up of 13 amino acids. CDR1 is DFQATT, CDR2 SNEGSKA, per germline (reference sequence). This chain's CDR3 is CSAPYGGAETQYF. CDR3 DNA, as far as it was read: TGCAGTGCGCCTTATGGGGGGGCCGAGACC.

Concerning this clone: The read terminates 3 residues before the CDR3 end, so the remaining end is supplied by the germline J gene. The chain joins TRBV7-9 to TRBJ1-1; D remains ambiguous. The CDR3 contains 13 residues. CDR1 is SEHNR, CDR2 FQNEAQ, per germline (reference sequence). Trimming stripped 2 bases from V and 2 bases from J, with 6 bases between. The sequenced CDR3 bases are TGTGCCAGCAGCTTAAGCTTAAACACTGAA. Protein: CASSLSLNTE. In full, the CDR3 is CASSLSLNTEAFF.

The CDR3 sequence is CASSGARLVDTEAFF. The covered CDR3 bases are TGTGCCAGTAGTGGGGCCCGTTTAGTCGACACTGAA. The chain links TRBV19 to TRBJ1-1; D perhaps matches TRBD1 (5 bases). The read ends 3 residues before the CDR3 terminus; that terminus is restored from the germline J gene. CDR3 length equals 15 residues. The V end was cut by 5 bases, the J end by 3 bases, with 16 bases between. The germline gives CDR1 LNHDA, CDR2 SQIVND (reference sequence). The whole variable domain, remainder taken from reference TRBV19 and TRBJ1-1, is DGGITQSPKYLFRKEGQNVTLSCEQNLNHDAMYWYRQDPGQGLRLIYYSQIVNDFQKGDIAEGYSVSREKKESFPLTVTSAQKNPTAFYLCASSGARLVDTEAFFGQGTRLTVV.

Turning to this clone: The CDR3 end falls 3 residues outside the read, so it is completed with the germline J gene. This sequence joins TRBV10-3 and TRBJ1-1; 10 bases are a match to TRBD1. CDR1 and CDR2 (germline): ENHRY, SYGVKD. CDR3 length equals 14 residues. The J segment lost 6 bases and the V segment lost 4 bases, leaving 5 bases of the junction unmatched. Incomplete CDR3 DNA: TGTGCCATCAGTGCAGGACAGGGGGACCCTGAA. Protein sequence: CAISAGQGDPE. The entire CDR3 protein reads CAISAGQGDPEAFF.

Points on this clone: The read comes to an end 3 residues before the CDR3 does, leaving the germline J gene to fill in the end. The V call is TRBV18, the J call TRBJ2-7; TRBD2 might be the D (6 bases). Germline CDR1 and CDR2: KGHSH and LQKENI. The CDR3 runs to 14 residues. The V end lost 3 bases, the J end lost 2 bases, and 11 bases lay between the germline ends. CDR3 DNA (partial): TGTGCCAGCTCACCCGGCGGGGCTCCCTACGAG. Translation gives CASSPGGAPYE. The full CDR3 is CASSPGGAPYEQYF.

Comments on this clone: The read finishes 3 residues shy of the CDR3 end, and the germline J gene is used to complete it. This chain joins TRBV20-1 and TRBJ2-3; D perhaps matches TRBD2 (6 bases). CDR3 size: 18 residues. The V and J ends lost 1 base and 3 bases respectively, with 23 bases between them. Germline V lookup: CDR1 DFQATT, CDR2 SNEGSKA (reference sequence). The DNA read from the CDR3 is TGCAGTGCTAGAGTTCCTCCGGGGTGGGCGGGAAGAACAGATACG. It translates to CSARVPPGWAGRTDT. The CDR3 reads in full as CSARVPPGWAGRTDTQYF.

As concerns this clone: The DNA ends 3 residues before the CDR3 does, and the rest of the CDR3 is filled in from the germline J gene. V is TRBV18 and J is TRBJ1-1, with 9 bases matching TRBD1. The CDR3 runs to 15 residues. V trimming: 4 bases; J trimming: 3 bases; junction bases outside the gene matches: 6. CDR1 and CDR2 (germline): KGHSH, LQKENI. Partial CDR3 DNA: TGTGCCAGCTCACTTGGACAGGGGCAGTACACTGAA. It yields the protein CASSLGQGQYTE. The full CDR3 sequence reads CASSLGQGQYTEAFF.

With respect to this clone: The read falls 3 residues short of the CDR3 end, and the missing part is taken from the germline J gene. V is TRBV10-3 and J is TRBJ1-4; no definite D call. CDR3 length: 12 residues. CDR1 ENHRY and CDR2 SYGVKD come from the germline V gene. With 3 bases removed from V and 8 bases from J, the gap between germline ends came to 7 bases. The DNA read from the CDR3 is TGTGCCATCAGTGAACGGGGAGAAAAA. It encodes CAISERGEK. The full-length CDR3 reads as CAISERGEKLFF.

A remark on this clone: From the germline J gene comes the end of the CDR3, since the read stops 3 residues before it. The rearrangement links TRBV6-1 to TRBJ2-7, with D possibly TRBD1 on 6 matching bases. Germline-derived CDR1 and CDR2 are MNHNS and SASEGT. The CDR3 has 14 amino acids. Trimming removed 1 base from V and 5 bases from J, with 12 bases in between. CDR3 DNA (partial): TGTGCCAGCAGTGAAGTTCAGGGGAACCACGAG. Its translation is CASSEVQGNHE. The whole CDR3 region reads CASSEVQGNHEQYF.

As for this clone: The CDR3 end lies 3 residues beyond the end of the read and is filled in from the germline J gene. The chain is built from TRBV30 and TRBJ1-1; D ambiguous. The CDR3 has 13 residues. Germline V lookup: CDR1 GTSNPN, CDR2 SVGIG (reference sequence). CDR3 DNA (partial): TGTGCCTGGAGTGTTCAAGGGTATCGGGAA. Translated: CAWSVQGYRE. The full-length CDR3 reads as CAWSVQGYREAFF.

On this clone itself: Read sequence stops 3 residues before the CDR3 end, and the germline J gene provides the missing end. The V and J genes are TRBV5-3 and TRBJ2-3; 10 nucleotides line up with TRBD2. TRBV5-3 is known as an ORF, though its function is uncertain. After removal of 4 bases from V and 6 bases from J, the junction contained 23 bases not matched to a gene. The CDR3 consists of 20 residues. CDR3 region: CARSPPGVGGPSGSGDTQYF. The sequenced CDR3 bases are TGTGCCAGAAGCCCTCCTGGGGTGGGGGGCCCTAGCGGGAGTGGGGATACG.

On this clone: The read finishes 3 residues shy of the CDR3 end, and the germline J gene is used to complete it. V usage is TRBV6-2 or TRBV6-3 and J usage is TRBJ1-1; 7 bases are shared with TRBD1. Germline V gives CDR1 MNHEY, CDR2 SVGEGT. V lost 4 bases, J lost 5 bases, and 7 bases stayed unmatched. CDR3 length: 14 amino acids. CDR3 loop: CASSFGTARTEAFF. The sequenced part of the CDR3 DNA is TGTGCCAGCAGTTTCGGGACAGCGAGGACTGAA.

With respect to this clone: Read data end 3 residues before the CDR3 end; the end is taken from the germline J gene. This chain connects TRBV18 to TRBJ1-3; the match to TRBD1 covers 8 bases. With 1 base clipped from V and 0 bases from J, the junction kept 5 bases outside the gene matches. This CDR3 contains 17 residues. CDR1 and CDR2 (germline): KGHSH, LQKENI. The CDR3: CASSPRQGAYSGNTIYF. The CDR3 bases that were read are TGTGCCAGCTCACCACGGCAGGGGGCGTACTCTGGAAACACC.

CDR3 bases read: TGTGCCATCAGTGAGGGGGAAAGCGGGAGAAAATACGAG. Its translation: CAISEGESGRKYE. The full CDR3 sequence reads CAISEGESGRKYEQYF. The chain couples TRBV10-3 to TRBJ2-7, with 8 bases that match TRBD2. With the read ending 3 residues before the CDR3 end, the germline J gene is used to fill in that end. The germline gives CDR1 ENHRY, CDR2 SYGVKD. The V and J ends lost 2 bases and 4 bases, in that order; junction bases with no gene match: 10. This CDR3 region has 16 residues.

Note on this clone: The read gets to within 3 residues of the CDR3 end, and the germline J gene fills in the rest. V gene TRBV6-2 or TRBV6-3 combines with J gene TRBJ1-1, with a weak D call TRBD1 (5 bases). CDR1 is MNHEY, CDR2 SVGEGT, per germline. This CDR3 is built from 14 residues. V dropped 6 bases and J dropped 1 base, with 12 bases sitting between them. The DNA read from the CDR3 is TGTGCCAGCAGCCTACAGACAGCGAACACTGAA. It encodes CASSLQTANTE. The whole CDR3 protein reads CASSLQTANTEAFF.

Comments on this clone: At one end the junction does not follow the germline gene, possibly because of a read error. CDR3 amino acids: CASSLDKYTEAFF. The part of the CDR3 DNA that was read is TGTGCTAGCAGCTTAGACAAATACACTGAA. V is TRBV7-7 and J is TRBJ1-1, with no clear D. Read sequence stops 3 residues before the CDR3 end, and the germline J gene provides the missing end. CDR1 and CDR2 (germline): SSHAT, FNYEAQ (reference sequence). This CDR3 is built from 13 residues.